The 8 T cell receptor beta chains presented below share a single source sample, sequenced in a study of shared clonotypes between healthy human individuals (dated by TCRdb to about 2020). Library method: the immunoSEQ multiplex PCR assay. Held by TCRdb, this immuneACCESS table contains in-frame sequences only and omits some clones. Under half of the omission traces to an unresolved V gene where checked; the cause of the rest is unknown. This sample holds about 730,000 clones; around 70% were observed only once. Under 2% of the sample comes from the top ten. Sample: memory CD4+ T cells sorted from blood. The sample's cell subset or site label, decoded: CD45RA-negative fraction. The receptors originated from a young woman in good health.

The V call is TRBV5-1, the J call TRBJ2-7; D gene ambiguous. Germline loops: CDR1 SGHRS, CDR2 YFSETQ. This CDR3 is 13 amino acids long. The V end lost 1 base, the J end lost 3 bases, and 8 bases lay between the germline ends. CDR3 in DNA: TGCGCCAGCAGCTTGTCCAAGGGCTACGAGCAGTACTTC. It encodes CASSLSKGYEQYF. Drawing the rest from reference TRBV5-1 and TRBJ2-7, the complete variable domain is KAGVTQTPRYLIKTRGQQVTLSCSPISGHRSVSWYQQTPGQGLQFLFEYFSETQRNKGNFPGRFSGRQFSNSRSEMNVSTLELGDSALYLCASSLSKGYEQYFGPGTRLTVT.

The genes are TRBV6-1 and TRBJ1-1; D is possibly TRBD1 (5 bases). This CDR3 region has 13 residues. Trimming took off 8 bases at V and 1 base at J, with 11 bases between the two ends. The germline V gene has CDR1 MNHNS and CDR2 SASEGT. The CDR3 bases are TGTGCCAGCGGGGCGGGGGAGAACACTGAAGCTTTCTTT. Protein: CASGAGENTEAFF.

The V and J genes are TRBV7-9 and TRBJ1-2; no clear D gene. V shed 5 bases and J shed 8 bases, with 12 bases lying between them. The germline CDR1 and CDR2 sequences are SEHNR and FQNEAQ (reference sequence). The CDR3 is 12 amino acids. The CDR3 spells CASSRPARGYTF. CDR3 DNA: TGTGCCAGCAGCCGCCCCGCGCGAGGCTACACCTTC.

V is TRBV6-5 and J is TRBJ1-3; D uncertain. The germline CDR1 and CDR2 sequences are MNHEY and SVGAGI. The CDR3 is made up of 13 amino acids. Trimming cost V 6 bases and J 0 bases, with 6 bases left between them. The CDR3 reads CASRDSSGNTIYF. In nucleotides, the CDR3 is TGTGCCAGCAGAGACTCCTCTGGAAACACCATATATTTT.

About this clone: This same CDR3 is encoded by further DNA sequences in the sample. The rearrangement links TRBV7-6 to TRBJ2-7, with 12 bases fitting TRBD2. CDR1 is SGHVS and CDR2 is FNYEAQ in the germline V gene. The CDR3 has 15 residues. The V segment lost 1 base and the J segment 6 bases; nucleotides outside the gene matches: 4. CDR3 bases: TGTGCCAGCAGCTTAGAACTAGCGGGAGGTAGCGAGCAGTACTTC. It specifies CASSLELAGGSEQYF.

This clone is a singleton in its sample. The V call is TRBV6-5, the J call TRBJ2-5, with D perhaps matching TRBD1 (5 bases). Germline values: CDR1 MNHEY, CDR2 SVGAGI. The V end lost 6 bases, the J end lost 5 bases, and 13 bases lay between the germline ends. The CDR3 totals 13 residues. The CDR3 nucleotides read TGTGCCAGCAGCCGCAGGGAATTGGAGACCCAGTACTTC. Encoded protein: CASSRRELETQYF.

The chain joins TRBV14 to TRBJ2-2, with 9 bases that match TRBD2. Trimming cost V 2 bases and J 5 bases; bases outside gene matches: 15. Germline V lookup: CDR1 SGHDN, CDR2 FVKESK. The CDR3 sequence is 19 residues long. The CDR3 DNA is TGTGCCAGCAGCCAAAGATCCAGAGGCGGGAGGGCCGGGACCGGGGAGCTGTTTTTT. As protein: CASSQRSRGGRAGTGELFF.

The V call is TRBV7-8, the J call TRBJ2-5; 8 bases line up with TRBD1. This CDR3 is built from 17 residues. Germline CDR1 reads SGHVS; CDR2 reads FQNEAQ. With 5 bases clipped from V and 6 bases from J, the junction kept 17 bases outside the gene matches. The CDR3 bases are TGTGCCAGCAGCCCAAATGGGGGGACAGGTCCAGGGAAGACCCAGTACTTC. Translated: CASSPNGGTGPGKTQYF.